These 8 T cell receptor beta chains were sequenced from one sample in a study of neurological immune-mediated disorders. TCRdb independently ran MiXCR on the 5' RACE reads; one entry per CDR3 protein. The table shows some 43,000 distinct CDR3 sequences, with about 2.5% occurring only once. The specimen was PBMCs. The receptors come from a man aged 25-45 years with multiple sclerosis.

The sample holds many counts of this clonotype. This chain uses TRBV12-3 or TRBV12-4 with TRBJ2-2; 12 nucleotides match TRBD2. The CDR3 length is 15 residues. Trimming took 5 bases from V and 5 from J; bases not matched to a gene: 3. The CDR3 DNA sequence: TGTGCCAGCAGTAGGACTAGCGGGATAACCGGGGAGCTGTTTTTT. It yields the protein CASSRTSGITGELFF.

This clonotype was observed many times. The chain has TRBV20-1 and TRBJ2-1, with D perhaps TRBD2 (6 bases). Germline values: CDR1 DFQATT, CDR2 SNEGSKA (reference sequence). The CDR3 runs 14 residues. Trimming stripped 5 bases from V and 4 bases from J, with 15 bases between. The CDR3 nucleotides read TGCAGTGCTTTTCGACTAGAGACTTACAATGAGCAGTTCTTC. Its protein product is CSAFRLETYNEQFF.

This clonotype was found many times. This rearrangement joins TRBV12-3 or TRBV12-4 to TRBJ1-1, with 8 positions matching TRBD1. This CDR3 comprises 15 residues. Trimming at V came to 5 bases and at J to 1 base, leaving 6 bases not matched to a gene. The CDR3 DNA reads TGTGCCAGCAGTCCAGTGGACAGGGCGAACACTGAAGCTTTCTTT. Encoded protein: CASSPVDRANTEAFF.

This clonotype was seen ten or more times. This chain links TRBV6-5 with TRBJ2-1; 11 positions agree with TRBD2. The length of the CDR3 is 13 residues. Looked up from germline, CDR1 is MNHEY and CDR2 is SVGAGI. The V and J ends lost 7 bases and 10 bases, in that order; junction bases with no gene match: 6. The chain's CDR3 is CASKGVAGGEQFF. The CDR3 DNA reads TGTGCCAGCAAAGGGGTAGCGGGAGGGGAGCAGTTCTTC.

This clonotype was seen repeatedly, ten times or more. V usage is TRBV5-1 and J usage is TRBJ2-3, with TRBD1 identical over 9 bases. The length of the CDR3 is 16 residues. V shed 1 base, J shed 5 bases, and the junction held 8 bases outside the gene matches. Per the germline V gene, CDR1 is SGHRS and CDR2 is YFSETQ. CDR3 DNA sequence: TGCGCCAGCAGCTTGCGGGGACAGGGCAAGGGAGATACGCAGTATTTT. Translating gives CASSLRGQGKGDTQYF. Combining the CDR3 with reference TRBV5-1 and TRBJ2-3 gives the whole variable domain KAGVTQTPRYLIKTRGQQVTLSCSPISGHRSVSWYQQTPGQGLQFLFEYFSETQRNKGNFPGRFSGRQFSNSRSEMNVSTLELGDSALYLCASSLRGQGKGDTQYFGPGTRLTVL.

The chain joins TRBV20-1 to TRBJ2-4; 9 bases align to TRBD1. The CDR3 consists of 15 residues. V shed 0 bases and J 8 bases; nucleotides not matched to a gene: 8. Per the germline V gene, CDR1 is DFQATT and CDR2 is SNEGSKA (reference sequence). The CDR3 here is CSAREPGQGRDIQYF. DNA of the CDR3: TGCAGTGCTAGAGAACCGGGACAGGGTAGGGACATTCAGTACTTC.

This clonotype was found many times. The chain joins TRBV20-1 to TRBJ1-3; D gene unclear. Germline CDR1 reads DFQATT; CDR2 reads SNEGSKA (reference sequence). V was clipped by 6 bases and J by 7 bases, with 16 bases between them. The CDR3 contains 13 residues. In DNA, the CDR3 is TGCAGTGCATCGACCTCCGTTGTGAACACCATATATTTT. Protein product: CSASTSVVNTIYF.

This clonotype was picked up many times. The chain combines TRBV20-1 with TRBJ1-5; D unresolved. CDR3 length equals 13 residues. Germline values: CDR1 DFQATT, CDR2 SNEGSKA (reference sequence). V lost 1 base, J lost 1 base, and 5 bases lay in between. The CDR3 coding sequence is TGCAGTGCTAGAGTCCAGAGCAATCAGCCCCAGCATTTT. It encodes CSARVQSNQPQHF.